One sample yielded the 10 T cell receptor beta chains listed below, sequenced in a study of identical twins. Via MiXCR, TCRdb re-called the 5' RACE reads, giving one row per CDR3 protein. The table has around 1.7 million distinct CDR3 sequences, 25% to 35% seen once. Source material: cord blood. Receptors originate from a newborn girl in good health.

This clonotype was observed a few times. The genes are TRBV12-3 or TRBV12-4 and TRBJ2-5, with TRBD1 matching over 9 bases. The CDR3 length is 16 residues. Losses at the gene ends were 5 bases for V and 6 bases for J; bases not matched to a gene: 13. The CDR3 region is CASSTQPGQGLKTQYF. CDR3 sequence (DNA): TGTGCCAGCAGTACACAACCGGGACAGGGATTAAAGACCCAGTACTTC.

The genes are TRBV28 and TRBJ1-2, with D possibly matching TRBD1 (5 bases). The germline gives CDR1 MDHEN, CDR2 SYDVKM. The V gene lost 2 bases and the J gene lost 0 bases, with 13 bases spanning the gap. CDR3 size: 16 residues. The CDR3 DNA follows: TGTGCCAGCAGTTTACGCCGGGACCCGCCTAACTATGGCTACACCTTC. It yields the protein CASSLRRDPPNYGYTF.

This clonotype was found a few times. This sequence joins TRBV19 and TRBJ2-1; D is possibly TRBD1 (6 bases). Trimming stripped 6 bases from V and 13 bases from J, with 19 bases between. In germline, CDR1 is LNHDA, CDR2 SQIVND (reference sequence). The CDR3 length is 13 residues. The CDR3, as DNA: TGTGCCAGTAGATCTCTGGGCAGGGGCTCCCAGTTCTTC. Translation: CASRSLGRGSQFF.

The chain has TRBV7-9 and TRBJ2-1; TRBD2 agrees at 7 bases. V lost 4 bases to trimming and J lost 9 bases; unmatched junction nucleotides: 9. Germline V gene lookup returns CDR1 SEHNR and CDR2 FQNEAQ (reference sequence). The CDR3 has 14 amino acids. The CDR3 sequence is CASSSAGVNSEQFF. CDR3 DNA: TGTGCCAGCAGCTCGGCGGGGGTGAACAGTGAGCAGTTCTTC.

The chain is built from TRBV20-1 and TRBJ1-2; D remains unclear. The CDR3 runs to 14 residues. In germline, CDR1 is DFQATT, CDR2 SNEGSKA (reference sequence). Trimming took off 3 bases at V and 8 bases at J, with 19 bases between the two ends. The CDR3 DNA sequence: TGCAGTGCTAGTTCGAGCGCAGACGTCTTGGGCTACACCTTC. Amino acid sequence: CSASSSADVLGYTF.

This rearrangement joins TRBV12-3 or TRBV12-4 to TRBJ2-2; D is unresolved. Trimming removed 11 bases at V and 1 base at J, with 14 bases between. CDR3 length: 14 amino acids. The CDR3: CAVRPQGNTGELFF. The CDR3 DNA is TGTGCCGTACGCCCGCAAGGGAACACCGGGGAGCTGTTTTTT.

This clonotype was picked up one time. The V call is TRBV6-5, the J call TRBJ2-3; TRBD2 matches at 11 bases. V was clipped by 2 bases and J by 3 bases; unmatched bases: 7. CDR1 is MNHEY and CDR2 is SVGAGI in the germline V gene. CDR3 length: 17 amino acids. DNA for the CDR3: TGTGCCAGCAGTTACGCTGAACTAGCGGGAGTAACAGATACGCAGTATTTT. Translating gives CASSYAELAGVTDTQYF.

The chain carries TRBV5-1 and TRBJ2-5, with 7 bases identical to TRBD2. The DNA matches TRBJ2-1 better at its end, which makes the J call doubtful. CDR3 length equals 16 residues. The germline CDR1 and CDR2 sequences are SGHRS and YFSETQ. CDR3 region: CASSFGGTSYQETQFF. CDR3 nucleotide sequence: TGCGCCAGCAGCTTCGGGGGGACTTCGTACCAAGAGACCCAGTTCTTC.

The rearrangement joins TRBV27 to TRBJ1-1; D is unclear. The ends were cut back, 6 bases at V and 4 bases at J, with 12 bases in the middle. CDR1 MNHEY and CDR2 SMNVEV come from the germline V gene (reference sequence). The CDR3 is 13 amino acids. Here the CDR3 DNA reads TGTGCCAGCAGATTAGGCTGGCGCACTGAAGCTTTCTTT. Translating it yields CASRLGWRTEAFF.

The chain joins TRBV7-2 to TRBJ1-2; maybe TRBD1 (5 bases). Germline CDR1 and CDR2: SGHTA and FQGNSA. This CDR3 spans 17 amino acids. Trimming took off 2 bases at V and 3 bases at J, with 19 bases between the two ends. The CDR3: CASSLKQGAGSDYGYTF. In DNA, the CDR3 is TGTGCCAGCAGCTTAAAACAAGGTGCAGGGTCGGACTATGGCTACACCTTC.